One sample yielded the 20 T cell receptor beta chains listed below, sequenced in a study of blood T cell repertoires in COVID-19. Assay: immunoSEQ multiplex PCR; the TCRdb copy retains only in-frame clones and omits some. In the table there are roughly 100,000 clones, nearly 85% of which are singletons. The sample taken for sequencing was peripheral blood. Receptors were obtained from a human donor in a cohort sampled during active or convalescent COVID-19.

The CDR3 protein is CASSSGGAQETQYF. The CDR3 DNA follows: TGTGCCAGCAGTTCCGGGGGAGCGCAAGAGACCCAGTACTTC. This chain joins TRBV27 and TRBJ2-5, with D perhaps TRBD2 (6 bases). CDR3 length equals 14 residues. Trimming stripped 4 bases from V and 2 bases from J, with 11 bases between. Germline loops: CDR1 MNHEY, CDR2 SMNVEV (reference sequence).

The V gene is TRBV28, the J gene TRBJ2-2; 7 nucleotides align to TRBD2. The CDR3 covers 16 residues. With V trimmed by 4 bases and J by 0 bases, 5 bases remained unmatched. CDR1 and CDR2 from the germline V gene are MDHEN and SYDVKM. CDR3 region: CASSWASGANTGELFF. The CDR3 DNA reads TGTGCCAGCAGTTGGGCTAGCGGAGCGAACACCGGGGAGCTGTTTTTT.

The rearrangement joins TRBV6-5 to TRBJ2-7, with 9 bases fitting TRBD1. The CDR3 loop spans 15 amino acids. Germline CDR1 reads MNHEY; CDR2 reads SVGAGI. V lost 6 bases to trimming and J lost 5 bases; unmatched junction nucleotides: 11. The CDR3, as DNA: TGTGCCAGCAGCGGACCGGGACAGGGAGTACACGAGCAGTACTTC. Its protein is CASSGPGQGVHEQYF.

The J gene is TRBJ2-1, the V gene TRBV28; D perhaps matches TRBD2 (6 bases). Per the germline V gene, CDR1 is MDHEN and CDR2 is SYDVKM. This CDR3 has 13 residues. V was cut by 2 bases and J by 8 bases, with 10 bases left in between. CDR3 sequence reads: CASSLGGDYEQFF. CDR3 in DNA: TGTGCCAGCAGTTTAGGAGGGGACTATGAGCAGTTCTTC.

The sample holds a few counts of this clone. The chain combines TRBV7-8 with TRBJ2-1, with 7 bases matching TRBD2. This CDR3 spans 15 amino acids. Per germline, CDR1 SGHVS and CDR2 FQNEAQ. J gave up 1 base and V 3 bases, and 3 bases lay outside the gene matches. CDR3 sequence: CASSLAGESYNEQFF. CDR3 DNA sequence: TGTGCCAGCAGCTTGGCGGGGGAGTCCTACAATGAGCAGTTCTTC.

The genes are TRBV18 and TRBJ2-3; 8 nucleotides match TRBD2. The ends lost 3 bases at V and 4 bases at J; junction bases unmatched: 3. This CDR3 region has 14 residues. Germline values: CDR1 KGHSH, CDR2 LQKENI. CDR3 loop: CASSPRGEADTQYF. CDR3 in DNA: TGTGCCAGCTCACCGCGGGGGGAGGCAGATACGCAGTATTTT. Complete variable domain (other parts from reference TRBV18 and TRBJ2-3): NAGVMQNPRHLVRRRGQEARLRCSPMKGHSHVYWYRQLPEEGLKFMVYLQKENIIDESGMPKERFSAEFPKEGPSILRIQQVVRGDSAAYFCASSPRGEADTQYFGPGTRLTVL.

The rearrangement joins TRBV6-6 to TRBJ1-2; possible D gene TRBD1, 5 bases. CDR1 and CDR2 from the germline V gene are MNHNY and SVGAGI (reference sequence). The length of the CDR3 is 14 residues. V dropped 6 bases and J dropped 7 bases, with 18 bases sitting between them. CDR3 residues: CASRSTGLFGGYTF. The CDR3 DNA reads TGTGCCAGCAGGTCTACGGGACTCTTTGGTGGCTACACCTTC.

This chain joins TRBV7-9 and TRBJ2-2; 8 nucleotides line up with TRBD1. After removal of 4 bases from V and 1 base from J, the junction contained 5 bases not matched to a gene. Germline V gene data show CDR1 as SEHNR and CDR2 as FQNEAQ (reference sequence). The CDR3 spans 16 residues. CDR3 protein: CASSSTGGMNTGELFF. CDR3 in DNA: TGTGCCAGCAGCTCAACAGGGGGTATGAACACCGGGGAGCTGTTTTTT. Supplemented by reference TRBV7-9 and TRBJ2-2, the full variable domain reads DTGVSQNPRHKITKRGQNVTFRCDPISEHNRLYWYRQTLGQGPEFLTYFQNEAQLEKSRLLSDRFSAERPKGSFSTLEIQRTEQGDSAMYLCASSSTGGMNTGELFFGEGSRLTVL.

The chain uses TRBV24-1 and TRBJ2-6, with 7 positions matching TRBD1. The germline gives CDR1 KGHDR, CDR2 SFDVKD. This CDR3 spans 19 amino acids. V lost 2 bases, J lost 0 bases, and 9 bases stayed unmatched. This chain's CDR3 is CATSDSRQGPFSGANVLTF. The CDR3, as DNA: TGTGCCACCAGTGATTCCCGACAGGGTCCTTTCTCTGGGGCCAACGTCCTGACTTTC.

The J gene is TRBJ2-5, the V gene TRBV3-1 (or the pseudogene TRBV3-2); TRBD2 matches 8 bases. Per germline, CDR1 LGHDT and CDR2 YNNKEL (reference sequence). This CDR3 is built from 16 residues. The V and J ends lost 0 bases and 5 bases, in that order; junction bases with no gene match: 8. The CDR3 DNA follows: TGTGCCAGCAGCCAAGACCGCGGACTAGCCAGGGAGACCCAGTACTTC. It encodes CASSQDRGLARETQYF.

This clone has a handful of counts. The chain uses TRBV6-5 and TRBJ1-4; D is uncertain. The CDR3 length is 10 residues. CDR1 MNHEY and CDR2 SVGAGI come from the germline V gene. V was cut by 11 bases and J by 3 bases, with 4 bases left in between. The CDR3 is CAVSNEKLFF. The CDR3 DNA follows: TGTGCCGTCTCTAATGAAAAACTGTTTTTT.

The rearrangement uses TRBV5-5 and TRBJ1-2; possible D gene TRBD1, 6 bases. This CDR3 has 15 residues. Germline CDR1 and CDR2: SGHKS and YYEKEE (reference sequence). The ends were cut back, 2 bases at V and 5 bases at J, with 16 bases in the middle. CDR3 sequence (DNA): TGTGCCAGCAGCTTCGACTGGGCAGGGACATATGGCTACACCTTC. Amino acid sequence: CASSFDWAGTYGYTF. Variable domain in full (rest from reference TRBV5-5 and TRBJ1-2): DAGVTQSPTHLIKTRGQQVTLRCSPISGHKSVSWYQQVLGQGPQFIFQYYEKEERGRGNFPDRFSARQFPNYSSELNVNALLLGDSALYLCASSFDWAGTYGYTFGSGTRLTVV.

This clone was seen once. The genes are TRBV6-5 and TRBJ2-7; 9 bases are shared with TRBD1. The J segment lost 1 base and the V segment lost 6 bases, leaving 7 bases of the junction unmatched. The CDR3 runs to 15 residues. Germline CDR1 MNHEY, CDR2 SVGAGI. CDR3: CASRQQGAGSYEQYF. Here the CDR3 DNA reads TGTGCCAGCAGGCAACAGGGGGCCGGATCCTACGAGCAGTACTTC.

Only one count was recorded for this clone. The chain combines TRBV18 with TRBJ2-3; a weak D match, TRBD2 (6 bases). The CDR3 sequence is 15 residues long. Germline loops: CDR1 KGHSH, CDR2 LQKENI. V lost 2 bases, J lost 4 bases, and 13 bases lay in between. CDR3 amino acids: CASSPRPAGADTQYF. The CDR3 DNA follows: TGTGCCAGCTCACCAAGGCCAGCGGGTGCAGATACGCAGTATTTT.

The J gene is TRBJ1-2, the V gene TRBV9; 10 bases line up with TRBD1. This CDR3 is 16 amino acids long. Germline CDR1 reads SGDLS; CDR2 reads YYNGEE. With V trimmed by 3 bases and J by 4 bases, 9 bases remained unmatched. CDR3 loop: CASSATGGQTGYGYTF. CDR3 bases: TGTGCCAGCAGCGCGACAGGGGGCCAAACTGGCTATGGCTACACCTTC. The variable domain in full, with the rest retrieved from reference TRBV9 and TRBJ1-2, is DSGVTQTPKHLITATGQRVTLRCSPRSGDLSVYWYQQSLDQGLQFLIQYYNGEERAKGNILERFSAQQFPDLHSELNLSSLELGDSALYFCASSATGGQTGYGYTFGSGTRLTVV.

The rearrangement joins TRBV28 to TRBJ1-3, with D maybe TRBD1 (6 bases). CDR3 length equals 12 residues. The germline CDR1 and CDR2 sequences are MDHEN and SYDVKM. V lost 6 bases, J lost 8 bases, and 11 bases lay in between. CDR3 sequence (DNA): TGTGCCAGCAGGGGACAACGACACACCATATATTTT. Protein: CASRGQRHTIYF.

In this sample, this clone turned up once. V gene TRBV10-3 combines with J gene TRBJ2-3; 7 bases align to TRBD2. Germline CDR1 and CDR2: ENHRY and SYGVKD. The CDR3 loop spans 13 amino acids. V lost 10 bases, J lost 1 base, and 5 bases stayed unmatched. CDR3: CASGRGGTDTQYF. In DNA, the CDR3 is TGTGCCAGTGGGAGGGGAGGCACAGATACGCAGTATTTT.

The chain joins TRBV7-8 to TRBJ2-5, with TRBD2 matching over 9 bases. Germline V gene data show CDR1 as SGHVS and CDR2 as FQNEAQ. The CDR3 is 16 residues long. Trimming cost V 10 bases and J 0 bases; bases outside gene matches: 12. CDR3 residues: CATQRLAGFYQETQYF. In nucleotides, the CDR3 is TGTGCCACACAACGGCTAGCGGGGTTTTACCAAGAGACCCAGTACTTC. The variable domain in full, completed from reference TRBV7-8 and TRBJ2-5, reads GAGVSQSPRYKVAKRGQDVALRCDPISGHVSLFWYQQALGQGPEFLTYFQNEAQLDKSGLPSDRFFAERPEGSVSTLKIQRTQQEDSAVYLCATQRLAGFYQETQYFGPGTRLLVL.

Only a few counts were recorded for this clone. The CDR3 is CASSPFLDSPGYTF. In DNA form, the CDR3 reads TGTGCCAGCAGCCCCTTCCTGGACAGCCCCGGCTACACCTTC. J is TRBJ1-2 and V is TRBV28; D perhaps matches TRBD1 (6 bases). V lost 6 bases, J lost 8 bases, and 19 bases lay in between. Germline V lookup: CDR1 MDHEN, CDR2 SYDVKM. The CDR3 consists of 14 residues.

The rearrangement links TRBV27 to TRBJ2-7; weak D call: TRBD2 (5 bases). This CDR3 spans 14 amino acids. The V gene lost 2 bases and the J gene lost 3 bases, with 11 bases spanning the gap. Looked up from germline, CDR1 is MNHEY and CDR2 is SMNVEV (reference sequence). The CDR3 sequence is CASSLENGLYEQYF. The DNA of the CDR3 is TGTGCCAGCAGTTTAGAGAACGGACTCTACGAGCAGTACTTC.